This is a list of T cell receptor beta chains from one sample in a study of cytomegalovirus exposure and HLA in healthy donors. The method was immunoSEQ multiplex PCR; TCRdb's version includes in-frame clones alone and lacks a portion of them. The repertoire holds 150,000 to 200,000 clones, with nearly 80% as singletons. Sequencing input: PBMCs. The receptors come from a woman in her thirties in good health and CMV-seropositive. Both conserved end residues are trimmed from each CDR3.

V: TRBV2; length: 16; J: TRBJ2-5; CDR3: ASRAGTGDTKSVKTQY
V: TRBV7-2; length: 13; J: TRBJ1-5; CDR3: ASSRETGTMGFQH
V: TRBV7-8; length: 14; J: TRBJ2-5; CDR3: ASSPAGAGVGETQY
V: TRBV18; length: 14; J: TRBJ2-7; CDR3: ASASPGTLHSYEQY
V: TRBV5-1; length: 13; J: TRBJ2-4; CDR3: ASSPDRGMVSIWY
V: TRBV9; length: 13; J: TRBJ2-7; CDR3: ASSRGTSGTYEQY
V: TRBV6-1; length: 13; J: TRBJ2-3; CDR3: ASKTGVSSTDTQY
V: TRBV19; length: 13; J: TRBJ1-1; CDR3: ASSIRQGTNTEAF
V: TRBV7-8; length: 13; J: TRBJ1-2; CDR3: ASSPEQGFAYGYT
V: TRBV6-5; length: 11; J: TRBJ1-1; CDR3: ASSSGRNTEAF
V: TRBV11-2; length: 10; J: TRBJ2-7; CDR3: ASSPTGYEQY
V: TRBV7-9; length: 11; J: TRBJ2-2; CDR3: AVIRGNTGELF
V: TRBV18; length: 13; J: TRBJ2-3; CDR3: ASSPVGTRGDTQY
V: TRBV6-6; length: 12; J: TRBJ2-7; CDR3: ASSHTGISYEQY
V: TRBV5-1; length: 13; J: TRBJ2-3; CDR3: ASSRGQGFTDTQY
V: TRBV18; length: 10; J: TRBJ1-1; CDR3: ASSGQTSEAF
V: TRBV13; length: 13; J: TRBJ1-6; CDR3: ASSFIQGANSPLH